This T cell receptor beta chain was observed in a study of radiation and T cells in renal cell carcinoma. Findings of the study overall: No pretreatment tumor biopsies were available for baseline clonotypes. Top tumor clonotypes rose in blood 2 weeks post-radiation, then contracted.

V gave up 4 bases and J gave up 4 bases; unmatched junction bases: 1. CDR3 length equals 14 residues. CDR1 and CDR2 (germline): LNHDA, SQIVND (reference sequence). Produced via immunoSEQ multiplex PCR; TCRdb's table is partial and in-frame only. The sample has around 180,000 clones; about 85% are singletons. Time point denoted: blood 4 weeks post-SBRT, at nephrectomy. This sample's treatment: 15 Gy SBRT to primary tumor, nephrectomy 4 weeks later. Serial blood draws occurred at baseline and 2 and 4 weeks post-SBRT. A remark on this clone: Its target is not known.

This chain connects TRBV19 to TRBJ1-5, with 10 bases that match TRBD1. The sample here was blood, taken from a patient whose treatment included radiotherapy and nephrectomy. The source of this sequence is a woman between 50 and 59 years old with renal cell carcinoma. The CDR3 DNA reads TGTGCCAGTAGTAGGACAGGGGGAAATCAGCCCCAGCATTTT. This gives the protein CASSRTGGNQPQHF.